The T cell receptor beta chain described here comes from a study of T-cell memory formation after mild COVID-19. The germline gives CDR1 MGHRA, CDR2 YSYEKL. The CDR3 runs to 20 residues. TCRdb redid the calling of the 5' RACE reads with MiXCR, one entry per CDR3 protein. There are over 400,000 distinct CDR3 sequences in the sample; roughly a quarter occur only once, and around 13% lies in the top ten. Comments on this clonotype: Its antigen remains unidentified. A read error may account for a junction end that differs from germline.

Study-wide results and caveats: Clones contracting over day 15 to 85 were CD4/CD8 balanced, with later expanders leaning CD4+. Second-wave clones that peaked on day 37 lacked confirmed SARS-CoV-2 specificity. The main location of contracting CD4+ clones was CM and EM, and that of contracting CD8+ clones was EMRA.

The sequence came from an adult woman who had mild COVID-19 (a few samples of this study predate the infection). Cell type and time point are not known. This chain uses TRBV4-1 with TRBJ2-6; a weak D match, TRBD1 (6 bases). The sample taken for sequencing was PBMCs or a T cell subset sorted from them (not recorded which). The CDR3 DNA follows: TGCGCCAGCAGCCAAGACCTCGGACAGAGATTCAGCTCTGGGGCCAACGTCCTGATTTTC. It is translated as CASSQDLGQRFSSGANVLIF.